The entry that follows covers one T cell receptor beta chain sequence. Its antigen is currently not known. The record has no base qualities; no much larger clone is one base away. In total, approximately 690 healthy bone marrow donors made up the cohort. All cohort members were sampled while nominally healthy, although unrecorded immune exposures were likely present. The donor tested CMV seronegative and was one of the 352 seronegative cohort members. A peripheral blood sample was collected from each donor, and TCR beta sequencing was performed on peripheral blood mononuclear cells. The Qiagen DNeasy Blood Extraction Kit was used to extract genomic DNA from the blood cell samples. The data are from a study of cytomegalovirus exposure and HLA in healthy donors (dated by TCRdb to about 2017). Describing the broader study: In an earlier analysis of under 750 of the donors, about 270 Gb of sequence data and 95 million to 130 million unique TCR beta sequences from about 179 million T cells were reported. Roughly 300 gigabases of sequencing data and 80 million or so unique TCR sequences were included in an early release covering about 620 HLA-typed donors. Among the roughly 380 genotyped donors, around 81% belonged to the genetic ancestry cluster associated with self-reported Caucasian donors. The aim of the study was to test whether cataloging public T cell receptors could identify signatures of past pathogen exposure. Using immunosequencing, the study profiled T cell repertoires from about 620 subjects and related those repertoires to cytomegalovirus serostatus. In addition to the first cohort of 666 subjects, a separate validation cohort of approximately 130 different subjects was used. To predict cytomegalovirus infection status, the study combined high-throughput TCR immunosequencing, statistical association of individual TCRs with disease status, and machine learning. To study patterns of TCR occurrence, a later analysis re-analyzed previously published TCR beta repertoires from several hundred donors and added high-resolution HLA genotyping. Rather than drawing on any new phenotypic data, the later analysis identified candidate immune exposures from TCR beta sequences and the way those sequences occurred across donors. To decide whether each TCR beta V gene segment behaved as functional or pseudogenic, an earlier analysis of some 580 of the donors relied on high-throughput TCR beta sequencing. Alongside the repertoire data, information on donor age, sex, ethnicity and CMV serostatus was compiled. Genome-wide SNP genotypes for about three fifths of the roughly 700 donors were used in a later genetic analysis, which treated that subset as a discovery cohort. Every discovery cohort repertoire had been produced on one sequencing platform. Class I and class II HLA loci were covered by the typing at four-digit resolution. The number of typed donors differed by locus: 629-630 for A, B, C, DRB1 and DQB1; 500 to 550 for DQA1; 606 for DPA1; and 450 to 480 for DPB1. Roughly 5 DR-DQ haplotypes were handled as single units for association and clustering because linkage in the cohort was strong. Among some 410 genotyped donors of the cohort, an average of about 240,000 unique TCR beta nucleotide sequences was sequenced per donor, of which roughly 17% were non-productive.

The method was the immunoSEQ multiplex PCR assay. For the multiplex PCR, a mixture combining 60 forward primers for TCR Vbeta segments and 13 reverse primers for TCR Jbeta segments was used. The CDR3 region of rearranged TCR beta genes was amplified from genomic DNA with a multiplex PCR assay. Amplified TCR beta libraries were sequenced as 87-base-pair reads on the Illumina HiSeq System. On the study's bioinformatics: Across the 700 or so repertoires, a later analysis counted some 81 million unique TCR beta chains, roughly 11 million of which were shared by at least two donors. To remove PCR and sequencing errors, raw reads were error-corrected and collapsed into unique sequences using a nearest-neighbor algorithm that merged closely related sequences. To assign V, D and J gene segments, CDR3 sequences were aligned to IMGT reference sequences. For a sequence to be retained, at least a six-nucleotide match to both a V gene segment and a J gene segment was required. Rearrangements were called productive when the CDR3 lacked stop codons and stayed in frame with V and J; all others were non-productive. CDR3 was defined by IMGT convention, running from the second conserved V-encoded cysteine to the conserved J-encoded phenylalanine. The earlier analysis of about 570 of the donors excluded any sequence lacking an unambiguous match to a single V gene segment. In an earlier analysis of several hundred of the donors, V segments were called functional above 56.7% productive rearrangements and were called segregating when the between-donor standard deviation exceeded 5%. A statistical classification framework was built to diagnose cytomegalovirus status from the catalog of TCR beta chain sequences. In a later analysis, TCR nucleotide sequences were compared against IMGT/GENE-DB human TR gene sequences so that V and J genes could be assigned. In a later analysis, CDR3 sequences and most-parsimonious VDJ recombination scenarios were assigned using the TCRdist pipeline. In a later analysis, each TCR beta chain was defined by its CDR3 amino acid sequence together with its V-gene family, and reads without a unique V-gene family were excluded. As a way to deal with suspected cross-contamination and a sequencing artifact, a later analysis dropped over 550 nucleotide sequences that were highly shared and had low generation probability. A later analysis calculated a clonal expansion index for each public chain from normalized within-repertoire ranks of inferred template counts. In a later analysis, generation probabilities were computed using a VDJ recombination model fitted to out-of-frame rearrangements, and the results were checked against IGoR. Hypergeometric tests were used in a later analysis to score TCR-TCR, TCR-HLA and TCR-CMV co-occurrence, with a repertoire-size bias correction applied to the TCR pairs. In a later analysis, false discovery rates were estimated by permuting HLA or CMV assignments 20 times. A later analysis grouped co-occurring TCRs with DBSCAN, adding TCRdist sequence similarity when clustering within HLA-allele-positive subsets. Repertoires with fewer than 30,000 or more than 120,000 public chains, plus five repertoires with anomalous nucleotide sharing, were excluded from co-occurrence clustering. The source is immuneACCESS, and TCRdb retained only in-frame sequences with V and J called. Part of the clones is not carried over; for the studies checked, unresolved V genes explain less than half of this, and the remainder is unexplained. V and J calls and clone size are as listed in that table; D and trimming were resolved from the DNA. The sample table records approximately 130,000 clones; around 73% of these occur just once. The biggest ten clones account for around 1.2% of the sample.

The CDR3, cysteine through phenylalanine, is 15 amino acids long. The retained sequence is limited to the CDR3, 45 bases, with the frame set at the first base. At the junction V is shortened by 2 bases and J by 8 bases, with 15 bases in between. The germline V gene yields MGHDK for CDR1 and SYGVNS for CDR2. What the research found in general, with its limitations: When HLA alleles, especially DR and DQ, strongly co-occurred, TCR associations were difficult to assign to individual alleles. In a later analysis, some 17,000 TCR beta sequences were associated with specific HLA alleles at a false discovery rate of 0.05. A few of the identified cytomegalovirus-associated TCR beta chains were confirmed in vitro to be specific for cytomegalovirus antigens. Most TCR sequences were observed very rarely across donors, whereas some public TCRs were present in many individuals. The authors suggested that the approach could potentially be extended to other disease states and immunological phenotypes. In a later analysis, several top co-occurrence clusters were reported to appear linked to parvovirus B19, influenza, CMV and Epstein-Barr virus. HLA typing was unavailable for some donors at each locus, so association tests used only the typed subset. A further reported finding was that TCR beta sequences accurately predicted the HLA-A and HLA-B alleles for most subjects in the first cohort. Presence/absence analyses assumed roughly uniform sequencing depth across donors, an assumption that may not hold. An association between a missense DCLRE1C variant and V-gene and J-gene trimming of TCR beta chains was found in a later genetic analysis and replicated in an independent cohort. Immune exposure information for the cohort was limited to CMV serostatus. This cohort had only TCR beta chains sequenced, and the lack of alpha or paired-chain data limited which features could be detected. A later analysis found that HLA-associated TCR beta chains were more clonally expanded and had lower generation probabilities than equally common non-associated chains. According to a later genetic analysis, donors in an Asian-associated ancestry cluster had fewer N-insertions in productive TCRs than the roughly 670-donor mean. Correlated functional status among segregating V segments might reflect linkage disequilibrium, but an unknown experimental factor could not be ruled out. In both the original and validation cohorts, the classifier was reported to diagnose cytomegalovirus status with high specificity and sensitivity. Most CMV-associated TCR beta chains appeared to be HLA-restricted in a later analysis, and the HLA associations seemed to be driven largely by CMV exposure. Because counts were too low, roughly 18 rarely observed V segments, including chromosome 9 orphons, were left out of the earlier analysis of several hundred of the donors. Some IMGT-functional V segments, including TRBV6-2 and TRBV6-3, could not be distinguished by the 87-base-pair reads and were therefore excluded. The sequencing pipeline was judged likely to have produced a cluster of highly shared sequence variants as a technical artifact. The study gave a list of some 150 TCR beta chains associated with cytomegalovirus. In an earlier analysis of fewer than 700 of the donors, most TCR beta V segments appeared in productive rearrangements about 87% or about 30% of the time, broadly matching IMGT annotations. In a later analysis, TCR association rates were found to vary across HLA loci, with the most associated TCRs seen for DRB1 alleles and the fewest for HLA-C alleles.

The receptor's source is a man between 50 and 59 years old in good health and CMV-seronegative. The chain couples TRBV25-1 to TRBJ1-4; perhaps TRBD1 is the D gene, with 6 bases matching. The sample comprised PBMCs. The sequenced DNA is TGTGCCAGCAGTGAAGTCGGGGGGGCGCGGGAAAAACTGTTTTTT. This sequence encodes CASSEVGGAREKLFF.